Sequencing of this T cell receptor (beta chain) was carried out in a study of CD8 T cells in ankylosing spondylitis. Study-wide findings and caveats: There was a TCR beta motif, made of eight highly homologous variants, that appeared characteristic of ankylosing spondylitis blood. Disease-associated clones were CD8+ and fairly uncommon in peripheral blood.

Library preparation for TCR beta used quantitative 5'-RACE with molecular barcodes. TCRdb reanalysed the 5' RACE reads using MiXCR and keeps one entry per CDR3 protein. The table has fewer than 250,000 distinct CDR3 sequences, around 25% seen once; the top ten hold roughly 6.7%. The table lists this clonotype with a few counts. What it binds is not known. The sequenced sample consisted of blood, either unsorted or a sorted T cell fraction (not recorded which). The clonotype comes from a male donor with ankylosing spondylitis or in good health (not recorded which).

CDR3 coding DNA: TGTGCCAGCAGCGAGGGGGCATGGGGCGGCTACACCTTC. Protein: CASSEGAWGGYTF. J is TRBJ1-2 and V is TRBV9, with 7 nucleotides matching TRBD1. This CDR3 region has 13 residues. Losses at the gene ends were 3 bases for V and 8 bases for J; bases not matched to a gene: 7. The germline V gene encodes CDR1 SGDLS and CDR2 YYNGEE.